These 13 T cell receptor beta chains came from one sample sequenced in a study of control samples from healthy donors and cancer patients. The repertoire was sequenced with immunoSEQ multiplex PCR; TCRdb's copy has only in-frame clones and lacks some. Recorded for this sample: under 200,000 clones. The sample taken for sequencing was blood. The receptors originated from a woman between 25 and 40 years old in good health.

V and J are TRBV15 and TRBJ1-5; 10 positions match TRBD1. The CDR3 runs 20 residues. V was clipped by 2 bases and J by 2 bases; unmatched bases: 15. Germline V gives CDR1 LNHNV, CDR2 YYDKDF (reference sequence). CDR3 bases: TGTGCCACCAGCAGAACCCTCCGGGACAGGGGTAGCGGGGGCAATCAGCCCCAGCATTTT. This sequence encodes CATSRTLRDRGSGGNQPQHF.

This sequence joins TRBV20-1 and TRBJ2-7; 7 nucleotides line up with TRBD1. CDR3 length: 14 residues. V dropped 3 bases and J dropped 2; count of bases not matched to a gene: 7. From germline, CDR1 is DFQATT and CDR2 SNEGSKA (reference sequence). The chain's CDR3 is CSASIATGTYEQYF. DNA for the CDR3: TGCAGTGCTAGTATCGCGACAGGGACCTACGAGCAGTACTTC.

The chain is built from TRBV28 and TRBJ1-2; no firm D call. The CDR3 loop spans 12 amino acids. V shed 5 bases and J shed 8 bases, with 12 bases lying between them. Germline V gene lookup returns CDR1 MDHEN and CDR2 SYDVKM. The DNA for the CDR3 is TGTGCCAGCAGTGATAATCAGCGGGGCTACACCTTC. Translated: CASSDNQRGYTF.

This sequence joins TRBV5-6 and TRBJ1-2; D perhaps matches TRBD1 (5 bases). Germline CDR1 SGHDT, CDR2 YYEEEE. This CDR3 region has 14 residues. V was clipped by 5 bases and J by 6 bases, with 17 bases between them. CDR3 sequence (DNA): TGTGCCAGCAGACACGGGGGGAGTCTCGATGGCTACACCTTC. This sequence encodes CASRHGGSLDGYTF.

The CDR3 bases are TGTGCCTGGAGGGGCTTGAGGGGAATTCAGCCCCAGCATTTT. Protein sequence: CAWRGLRGIQPQHF. This chain uses TRBV30 with TRBJ1-5, with D possibly being TRBD1 (5 bases). Germline CDR1 GTSNPN, CDR2 SVGIG (reference sequence). V lost 3 bases and J lost 6, with 15 bases in between. This CDR3 comprises 14 residues.

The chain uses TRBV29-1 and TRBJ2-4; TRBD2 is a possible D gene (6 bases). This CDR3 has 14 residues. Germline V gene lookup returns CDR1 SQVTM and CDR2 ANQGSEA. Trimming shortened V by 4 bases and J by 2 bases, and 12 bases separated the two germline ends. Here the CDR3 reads CSVGEAGTKNIQYF. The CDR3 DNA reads TGCAGCGTTGGGGAGGCGGGGACCAAAAACATTCAGTACTTC.

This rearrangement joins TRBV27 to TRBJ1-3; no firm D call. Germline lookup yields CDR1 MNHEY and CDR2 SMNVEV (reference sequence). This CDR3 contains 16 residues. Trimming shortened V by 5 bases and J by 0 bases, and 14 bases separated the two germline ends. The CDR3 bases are TGTGCCAGCAGTCCAGCCAGTCTGAGCTCTGGAAACACCATATATTTT. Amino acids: CASSPASLSSGNTIYF.

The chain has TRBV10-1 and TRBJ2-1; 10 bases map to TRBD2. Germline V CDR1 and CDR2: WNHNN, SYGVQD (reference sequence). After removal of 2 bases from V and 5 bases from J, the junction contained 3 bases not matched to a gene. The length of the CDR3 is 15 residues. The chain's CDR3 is CASSEETSGHNEQFF. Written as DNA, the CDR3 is TGCGCCAGCAGTGAGGAGACTAGCGGGCACAATGAGCAGTTCTTC.

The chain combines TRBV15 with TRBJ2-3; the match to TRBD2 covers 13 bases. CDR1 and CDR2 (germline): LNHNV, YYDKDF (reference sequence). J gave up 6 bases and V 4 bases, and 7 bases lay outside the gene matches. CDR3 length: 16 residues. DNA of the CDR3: TGTGCCACCAGCAAAAGGACTAGCGGGGGTAGGGATACGCAGTATTTT. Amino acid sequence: CATSKRTSGGRDTQYF.

The CDR3 DNA reads TGTGCCAGCAGGACGACAGGGCGAGGGGACTATGGCTACACCTTC. Translating it yields CASRTTGRGDYGYTF. This chain connects TRBV5-4 to TRBJ1-2, with 7 positions matching TRBD1. J gave up 3 bases and V 5 bases, and 10 bases lay outside the gene matches. The CDR3 length is 15 residues. Germline assignment: CDR1 SGHNT and CDR2 YYREEE (reference sequence).

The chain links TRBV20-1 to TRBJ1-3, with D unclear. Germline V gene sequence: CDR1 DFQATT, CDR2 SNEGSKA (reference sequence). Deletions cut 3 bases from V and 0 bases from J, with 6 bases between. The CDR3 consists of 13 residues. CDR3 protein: CSASWDSGNTIYF. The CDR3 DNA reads TGCAGTGCTAGTTGGGACTCTGGAAACACCATATATTTT.

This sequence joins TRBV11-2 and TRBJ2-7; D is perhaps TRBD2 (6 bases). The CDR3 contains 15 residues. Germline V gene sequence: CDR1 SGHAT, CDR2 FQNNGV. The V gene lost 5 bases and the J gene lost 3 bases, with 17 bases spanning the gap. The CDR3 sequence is CASSGGRWAFYEQYF. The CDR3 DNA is TGTGCCAGCAGCGGGGGGAGATGGGCTTTCTACGAGCAGTACTTC.

CDR3 coding DNA: TGTGCCAGCAGCCAATCGGGGAACACTGAAGCTTTCTTT. Amino acid sequence: CASSQSGNTEAFF. The chain employs TRBV14 and TRBJ1-1; the D is unclear. Trimming left V 2 bases short and J 1 base short, with 5 bases between. Germline V CDR1 and CDR2: SGHDN, FVKESK. The CDR3 has 13 amino acids.